This paragraph reports one TCR beta chain. This sample is drawn from a study of blood T cell repertoires in COVID-19. The overall study: COVID-19 samples from acute and convalescent phases originated in the United States, Italy and Spain. T cells, B-cell-depleted T cells, or PBMCs supplied cDNA or gDNA.

Ages ranged from about 18 to 89 years, with residence in fewer than 25 US areas. Produced via immunoSEQ multiplex PCR; TCRdb's table is partial and in-frame only. The profile shows about 210,000 clones, 65% to 85% of them singletons. This TCR was sampled from a man aged 25-45 years with acute COVID-19. Sample: PBMCs or T cells enriched from blood (not recorded which).

In DNA, the CDR3 is TGTGCCAGCAGTGAACAGGGCGAAAAACTGTTTTTT. Translated, it gives CASSEQGEKLFF. The rearrangement joins TRBV2 to TRBJ1-4, with D perhaps matching TRBD1 (5 bases). Germline loops: CDR1 SNHLY, CDR2 FYNNEI. V was pared by 2 bases and J by 8 bases, with 6 bases between. The CDR3 totals 12 residues.